This T cell receptor beta chain was sequenced for a study of precursors of human CD4 cytotoxic T cells (dated by TCRdb to the late 2010s). Notes on the research overall: In total, approximately 13 donors contributed CD4+ memory subsets to the bulk TCR-seq analysis. Sequences for both the TCRalpha and TCRbeta chains came out of the TCR-seq analysis of some 14 donors (table S7).

Based on its abundance in the sample, this clonotype is large (0.1 to 1%). No cognate antigen has been identified for it. Base qualities are not recorded, but no much larger clone differs from it by a single base. There are 15 amino acids in the CDR3, from cysteine to phenylalanine inclusive. Only the CDR3 DNA stays, 45 bases, in frame from base 1. CDR1 ENHRY and CDR2 SYGVKD were looked up in the germline V gene. The junction shows trimming of 3 bases on V and 2 bases on J, plus 13 bases between the germline ends. Instrument on record: Illumina MiSeq. As for the authors' bioinformatics: To quantify repertoire diversity, the Shannon-Wiener index was calculated using VDJtools. A TCRbeta clonotype was considered expanded if its clonotype frequency was 3 or more. TCRdb applied fastp at Q25 and MiXCR to the public reads, then kept only in-frame beta chains. Duplicate CDR3 protein sequences are folded into a single record with the most common DNA and genes. In this record, the V and J calls reflect TCRdb's handling and not the investigators' own analysis. The sample yields a few hundred distinct CDR3 sequences; over 15% were counted once. In total, the top ten clones hold roughly an eighth of the sample.

To test a precursor-effector relationship among CD4 cytotoxic T cells, bulk UMI-based TCR sequencing was performed on four sorted CD4+ memory subsets (TCM, TEM, IL-7Rhigh TEMRA, IL-7R- TEMRA). The cells came from peripheral blood mononuclear cells that had been isolated from human blood. Study-wide findings and limitations: Only about 95% of the 14 donors were included in some of the bulk TCR-seq comparisons, which suggests that not every subset was available for every donor. A bigger share of IL-7Rhigh TEMRA clonotypes consisted of expanded effector clonotypes than was the case for TEM or TCM clonotypes. According to the authors, an observational design in humans cannot definitively determine the direction of differentiation between precursor and effector cells. Compared with TCM and TEM subsets, the IL-7Rhigh and IL-7R- TEMRA subsets had more restricted TCR repertoires, with lower diversity and more expanded clonotypes.

The rearranged segments are TRBV10-3 and TRBJ2-5; the D gene may be TRBD1 or TRBD2, since each aligns over 5 bases. The clonotype originates from a human donor in good health. The specimen sequenced was memory CD4+ T cells from blood (PBMCs). The sequenced DNA: TGTGCCATCAGTGAAGGTTCTGGGGGTCAAGAGACCCAGTACTTC. Its protein is CAISEGSGGQETQYF.